This is a list of T cell receptor beta chains from one sample in a study of immune cell composition in non-small cell lung cancer. TCRdb's table, derived via immunoSEQ multiplex PCR, lists solely in-frame clones and lacks some. The table includes just under 6,000 clones, about 85% detected once. The sample taken for sequencing was non-adjacent lung tissue. These receptors originate from a human donor with non-small cell lung cancer. Both conserved end residues are part of each CDR3. Each record gives: clone size, D gene, CDR3 length, J gene, V gene, CDR3 protein, CDR3 DNA. D genes are given only for firm matches. Some rows mark clone size as missing; the rest say once, few, many or name a class of expanded clone.

.	.	15	TRBJ2-7	TRBV29-1	CSARRGGDSGNEQYF	TGCAGCGCCCGGCGAGGGGGGGACTCCGGGAACGAGCAGTACTTC
.	.	12	TRBJ2-2	TRBV25-1	CASSPRTGELFF	TGTGCCAGCAGTCCGAGGACCGGGGAGCTGTTTTTT
.	.	16	TRBJ1-1	TRBV6-5	CASSYSVKTGNTEAFF	TGTGCCAGCAGTTATTCCGTGAAGACAGGGAACACTGAAGCTTTCTTT
.	TRBD1	13	TRBJ1-1	TRBV7-2	CASSILRDREAFF	TGTGCCAGCAGCATCCTCCGGGACAGAGAAGCTTTCTTT
.	.	13	TRBJ2-7	TRBV5-1	CASSVAEGYEQYF	TGCGCCAGCAGCGTTGCCGAGGGCTACGAGCAGTACTTC
.	TRBD2	16	TRBJ2-7	TRBV7-6	CASSQRLAGGPYEQYF	TGTGCCAGCAGCCAACGACTAGCGGGAGGACCCTACGAGCAGTACTTC
once	TRBD2	16	TRBJ2-2	TRBV30	CAWSVSGRPATGELFF	TGTGCCTGGAGTGTAAGCGGGAGACCCGCCACCGGGGAGCTGTTTTTT
.	.	14	TRBJ2-5	TRBV7-6	CASSLGAEGETQYF	TGTGCCAGCAGCTTAGGAGCGGAGGGGGAGACCCAGTACTTC
.	TRBD1	16	TRBJ1-2	TRBV28	CASSLPSGQANYGYTF	TGTGCCAGCAGCCTACCATCCGGACAGGCCAACTATGGCTACACCTTC
once	TRBD1	15	TRBJ1-1	TRBV6-1	CASSDGTALNTEAFF	TGTGCCAGCAGTGACGGGACAGCACTGAACACTGAAGCTTTCTTT
.	TRBD1	14	TRBJ1-4	TRBV28	CASSTTGTNEKLFF	TGTGCCAGCAGTACGACAGGGACTAATGAAAAACTGTTTTTT
.	.	15	TRBJ1-5	TRBV27	CASSLGTPLNQPQHF	TGTGCCAGCAGTTTAGGGACACCCCTCAATCAGCCCCAGCATTTT
.	.	14	TRBJ1-5	TRBV19	CASRYRETNQPQHF	TGTGCCAGTAGGTACAGAGAAACCAATCAGCCCCAGCATTTT
.	TRBD1	15	TRBJ1-1	TRBV5-1	CASSLGDRGYTEAFF	TGCGCCAGCAGCTTGGGGGACAGGGGTTACACTGAAGCTTTCTTT
.	TRBD2	13	TRBJ2-3	TRBV29-1	CSVGLAVTDTQYF	TGCAGCGTTGGACTAGCCGTCACAGATACGCAGTATTTT
.	.	13	TRBJ2-1	TRBV19	CASKTGWDNEQFF	TGTGCCAGTAAAACCGGGTGGGACAATGAGCAGTTCTTC
.	.	17	TRBJ2-7	TRBV2	CASSEGGPGLINYEQYF	TGTGCCAGCAGTGAAGGGGGACCGGGACTGATCAACTACGAGCAGTACTTC
few	.	16	TRBJ2-7	TRBV18	CASSPLPITGSYEQYF	TGTGCCAGCTCACCACTACCTATAACAGGCTCCTACGAGCAGTACTTC
.	TRBD1	14	TRBJ1-1	TRBV29-1	CSVEEQGTNTEAFF	TGCAGCGTTGAAGAACAGGGGACGAACACTGAAGCTTTCTTT
.	TRBD1	15	TRBJ1-2	TRBV29-1	CSVDTGTGGDYGYTF	TGCAGCGTCGACACCGGGACAGGGGGCGACTATGGCTACACCTTC